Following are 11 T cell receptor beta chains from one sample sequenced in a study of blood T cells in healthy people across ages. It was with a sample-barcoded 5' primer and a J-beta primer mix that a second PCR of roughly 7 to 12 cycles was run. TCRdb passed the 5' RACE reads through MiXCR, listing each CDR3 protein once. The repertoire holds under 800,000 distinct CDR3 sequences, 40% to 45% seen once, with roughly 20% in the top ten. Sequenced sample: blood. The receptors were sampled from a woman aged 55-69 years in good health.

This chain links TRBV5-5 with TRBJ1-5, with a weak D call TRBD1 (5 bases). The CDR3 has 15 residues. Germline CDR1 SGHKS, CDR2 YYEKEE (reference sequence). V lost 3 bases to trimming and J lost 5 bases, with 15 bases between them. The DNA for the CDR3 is TGTGCCAGCAGCTCCTCGGACACAACGTATCAGCCCCAGCATTTT. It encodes CASSSSDTTYQPQHF.

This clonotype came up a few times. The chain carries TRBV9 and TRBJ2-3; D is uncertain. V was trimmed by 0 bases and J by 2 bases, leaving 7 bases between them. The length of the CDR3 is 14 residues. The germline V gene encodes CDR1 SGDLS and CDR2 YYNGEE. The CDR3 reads CASSVADATDTQYF. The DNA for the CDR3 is TGTGCCAGCAGCGTAGCGGACGCCACAGATACGCAGTATTTT.

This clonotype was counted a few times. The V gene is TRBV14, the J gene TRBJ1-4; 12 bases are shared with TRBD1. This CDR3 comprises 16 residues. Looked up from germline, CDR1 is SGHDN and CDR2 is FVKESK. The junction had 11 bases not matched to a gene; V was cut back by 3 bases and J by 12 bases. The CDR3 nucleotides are TGTGCCAGCAGCCACCGCCGGGGACAGGGGGCGAGGGAACTGTTTTTT. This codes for CASSHRRGQGARELFF. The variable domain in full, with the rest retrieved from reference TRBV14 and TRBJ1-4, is EAGVTQFPSHSVIEKGQTVTLRCDPISGHDNLYWYRRVMGKEIKFLLHFVKESKQDESGMPNNRFLAERTGGTYSTLKVQPAELEDSGVYFCASSHRRGQGARELFFGSGTQLSVL.

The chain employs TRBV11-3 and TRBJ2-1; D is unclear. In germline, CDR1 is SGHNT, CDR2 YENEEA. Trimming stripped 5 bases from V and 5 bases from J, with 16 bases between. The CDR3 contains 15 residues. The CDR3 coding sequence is TGTGCCAGCAGCCCCCGCGATGGGTCCAACAATGAGCAGTTCTTC. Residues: CASSPRDGSNNEQFF.

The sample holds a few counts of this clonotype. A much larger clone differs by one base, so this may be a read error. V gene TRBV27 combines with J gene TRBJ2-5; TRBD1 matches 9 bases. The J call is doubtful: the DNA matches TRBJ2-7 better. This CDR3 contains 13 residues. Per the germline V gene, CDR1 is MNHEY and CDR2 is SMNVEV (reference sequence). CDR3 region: CASSSNRGREQYF. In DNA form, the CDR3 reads TGTGCCAGCAGTTCCAACAGGGGGCGCGAGCAGTACTTC.

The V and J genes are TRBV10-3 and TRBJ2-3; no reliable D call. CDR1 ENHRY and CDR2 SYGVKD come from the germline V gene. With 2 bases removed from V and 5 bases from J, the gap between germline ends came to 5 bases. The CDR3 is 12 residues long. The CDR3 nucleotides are TGTGCCATCAGTGAGCGAGGAGATACGCAGTATTTT. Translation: CAISERGDTQYF.

The CDR3 loop is CASSVLDRAETQYF. Written as DNA, the CDR3 is TGTGCCAGCAGCGTATTGGACAGGGCGGAGACCCAGTACTTC. The J gene is TRBJ2-5, the V gene TRBV9; TRBD1 aligns across 8 bases. Germline lookup yields CDR1 SGDLS and CDR2 YYNGEE. V shed 1 base and J 5 bases; nucleotides not matched to a gene: 4. CDR3 size: 14 residues.

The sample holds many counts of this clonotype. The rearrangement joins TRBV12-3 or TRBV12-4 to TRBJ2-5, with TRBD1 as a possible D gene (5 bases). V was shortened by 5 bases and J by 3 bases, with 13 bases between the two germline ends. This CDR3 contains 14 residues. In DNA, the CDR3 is TGTGCCAGCAGTCCCTCAGGGCGAGAAGAGACCCAGTACTTC. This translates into CASSPSGREETQYF.

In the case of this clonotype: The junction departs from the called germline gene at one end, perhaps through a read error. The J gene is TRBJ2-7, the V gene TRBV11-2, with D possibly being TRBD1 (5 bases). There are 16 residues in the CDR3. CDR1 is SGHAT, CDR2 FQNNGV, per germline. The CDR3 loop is CASSFPTGRSSYERYF. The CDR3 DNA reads TGTGCCAGCAGCTTCCCCACAGGCAGGAGCTCCTACGAGCGGTACTTC.

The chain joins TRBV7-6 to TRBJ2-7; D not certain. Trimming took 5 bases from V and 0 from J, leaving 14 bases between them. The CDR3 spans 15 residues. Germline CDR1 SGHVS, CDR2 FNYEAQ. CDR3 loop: CASSPPVGSSYEQYF. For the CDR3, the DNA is TGTGCCAGCAGCCCACCCGTGGGCAGCTCCTACGAGCAGTACTTC.

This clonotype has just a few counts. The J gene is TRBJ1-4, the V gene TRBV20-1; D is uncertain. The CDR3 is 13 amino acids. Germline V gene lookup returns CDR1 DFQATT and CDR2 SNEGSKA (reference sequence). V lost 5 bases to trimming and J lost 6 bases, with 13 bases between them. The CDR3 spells CSALGQRDEKLFF. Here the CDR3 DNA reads TGCAGTGCTCTCGGGCAGCGAGATGAAAAACTGTTTTTT.